This T cell receptor (beta chain) was found in a study of shared clonotypes between healthy human individuals. General study findings and limits: When compared with the clonotypes that were shared by all four sorted-subset donors, the non-shared clonotypes turned out to have lower generation probabilities.

Negatively enriched CD4+ T cells were divided by CD45RA into naive and memory. As regards this clone: Its antigen is currently unknown.

Some 32,000 T cell genomes, or roughly 200 ng DNA, went into the sorted-subset replicate PCRs. Produced via immunoSEQ multiplex PCR; TCRdb's table is partial and in-frame only. The data show some 2 million clones, 85% to 95% seen once. This CDR3 comprises 17 residues. J lost 2 bases, V lost 5 bases, and 11 bases had no gene match. Germline CDR1 is SGHAT and CDR2 is FQNNGV. The TCR originated in a man between 18 and 29 years old in good health. What was sequenced was naive CD4+ T cells sorted from blood. Subset reported: CD45RA+ positively selected. The rearrangement links TRBV11-2 to TRBJ2-1; 8 nucleotides match TRBD1. The CDR3 DNA sequence: TGTGCCAGCAGCCCGATCCAGGACAGGGCGGCCTACAATGAGCAGTTCTTC. This codes for CASSPIQDRAAYNEQFF. Filled out from reference TRBV11-2 and TRBJ2-1, the complete variable domain reads EAGVAQSPRYKIIEKRQSVAFWCNPISGHATLYWYQQILGQGPKLLIQFQNNGVVDDSQLPKDRFSAERLKGVDSTLKIQPAKLEDSAVYLCASSPIQDRAAYNEQFFGPGTRLTVL.